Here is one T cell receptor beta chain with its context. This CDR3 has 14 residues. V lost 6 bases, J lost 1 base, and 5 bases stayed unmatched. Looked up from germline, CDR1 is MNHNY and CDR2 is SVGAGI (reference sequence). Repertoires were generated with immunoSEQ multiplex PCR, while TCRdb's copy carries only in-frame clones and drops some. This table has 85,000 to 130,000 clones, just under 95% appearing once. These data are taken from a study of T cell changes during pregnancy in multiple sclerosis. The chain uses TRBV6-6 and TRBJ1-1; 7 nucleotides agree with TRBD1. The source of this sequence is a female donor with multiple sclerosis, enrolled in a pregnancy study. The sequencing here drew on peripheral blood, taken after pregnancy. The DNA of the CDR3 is TGTGCCAGCAGAATAGGGGGCACGAACACTGAAGCTTTCTTT. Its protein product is CASRIGGTNTEAFF.